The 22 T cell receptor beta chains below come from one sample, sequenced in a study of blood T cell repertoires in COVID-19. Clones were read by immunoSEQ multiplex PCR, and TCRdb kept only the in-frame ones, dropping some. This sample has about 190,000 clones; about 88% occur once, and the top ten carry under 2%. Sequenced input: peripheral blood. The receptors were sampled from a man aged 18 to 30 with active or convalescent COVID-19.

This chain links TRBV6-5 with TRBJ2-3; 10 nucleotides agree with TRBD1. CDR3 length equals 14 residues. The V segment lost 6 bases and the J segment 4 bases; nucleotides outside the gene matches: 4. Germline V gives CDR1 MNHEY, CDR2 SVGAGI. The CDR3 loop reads CASRGQGEADTQYF. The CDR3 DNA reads TGTGCCAGCAGAGGACAGGGGGAGGCAGATACGCAGTATTTT.

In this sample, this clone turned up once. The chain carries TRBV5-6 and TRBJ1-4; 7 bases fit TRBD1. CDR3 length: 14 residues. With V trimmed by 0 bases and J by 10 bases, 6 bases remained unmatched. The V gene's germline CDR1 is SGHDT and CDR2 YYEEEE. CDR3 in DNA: TGTGCCAGCAGCTTGGTGACAGGGCTTGGAAAACTGTTTTTT. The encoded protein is CASSLVTGLGKLFF. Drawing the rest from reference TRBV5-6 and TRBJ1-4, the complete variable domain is DAGVTQSPTHLIKTRGQQVTLRCSPKSGHDTVSWYQQALGQGPQFIFQYYEEEERQRGNFPDRFSGHQFPNYSSELNVNALLLGDSALYLCASSLVTGLGKLFFGSGTQLSVL.

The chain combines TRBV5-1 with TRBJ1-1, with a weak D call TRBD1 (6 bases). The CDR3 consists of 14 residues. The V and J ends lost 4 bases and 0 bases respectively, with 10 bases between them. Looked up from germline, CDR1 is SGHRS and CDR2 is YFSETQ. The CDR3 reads CASSPQGLNTEAFF. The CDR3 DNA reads TGCGCCAGCAGCCCCCAGGGGTTGAACACTGAAGCTTTCTTT.

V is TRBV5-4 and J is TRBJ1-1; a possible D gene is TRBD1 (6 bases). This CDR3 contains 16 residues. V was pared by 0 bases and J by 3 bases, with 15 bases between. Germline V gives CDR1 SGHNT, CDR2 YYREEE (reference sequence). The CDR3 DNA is TGTGCCAGCAGCTTGGCTCCGAGACAGGATGACACTGAAGCTTTCTTT. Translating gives CASSLAPRQDDTEAFF.

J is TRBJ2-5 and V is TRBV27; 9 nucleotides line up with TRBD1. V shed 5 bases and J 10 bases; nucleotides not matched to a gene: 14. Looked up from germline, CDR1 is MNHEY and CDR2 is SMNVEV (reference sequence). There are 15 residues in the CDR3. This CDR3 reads CASSPEAGTGYFQYF. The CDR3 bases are TGTGCCAGCAGTCCTGAAGCCGGGACAGGGTATTTCCAGTACTTC.

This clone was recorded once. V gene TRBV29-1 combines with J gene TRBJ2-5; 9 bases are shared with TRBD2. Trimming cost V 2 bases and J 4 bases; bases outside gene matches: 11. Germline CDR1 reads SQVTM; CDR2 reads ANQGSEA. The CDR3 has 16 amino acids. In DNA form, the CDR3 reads TGCAGCGTTGAACGTACTCGCGGGAGGGCCGGAGAGACCCAGTACTTC. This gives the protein CSVERTRGRAGETQYF.

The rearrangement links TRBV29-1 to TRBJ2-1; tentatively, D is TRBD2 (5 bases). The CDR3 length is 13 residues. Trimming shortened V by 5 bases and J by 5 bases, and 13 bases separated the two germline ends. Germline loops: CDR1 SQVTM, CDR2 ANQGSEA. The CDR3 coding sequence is TGCAGCGTTTCTATGACGGGAAACAATGAGCAGTTCTTC. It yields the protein CSVSMTGNNEQFF.

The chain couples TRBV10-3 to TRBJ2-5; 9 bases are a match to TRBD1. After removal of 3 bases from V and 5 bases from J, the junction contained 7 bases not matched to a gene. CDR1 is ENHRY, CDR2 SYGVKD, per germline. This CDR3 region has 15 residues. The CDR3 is CAISELGQGIETQYF. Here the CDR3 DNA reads TGTGCCATCAGTGAATTGGGACAGGGTATTGAGACCCAGTACTTC.

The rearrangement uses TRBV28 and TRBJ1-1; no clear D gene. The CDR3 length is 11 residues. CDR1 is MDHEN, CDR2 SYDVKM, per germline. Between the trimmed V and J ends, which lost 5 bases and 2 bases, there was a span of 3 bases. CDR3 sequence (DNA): TGTGCCAGCAGTATAAACACTGAAGCTTTCTTT. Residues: CASSINTEAFF.

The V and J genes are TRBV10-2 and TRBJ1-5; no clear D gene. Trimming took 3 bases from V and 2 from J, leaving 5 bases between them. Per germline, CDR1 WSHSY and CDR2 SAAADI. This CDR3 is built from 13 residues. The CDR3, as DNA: TGCGCCAGCAGTGATCGGGGCAATCAGCCCCAGCATTTT. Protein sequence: CASSDRGNQPQHF.

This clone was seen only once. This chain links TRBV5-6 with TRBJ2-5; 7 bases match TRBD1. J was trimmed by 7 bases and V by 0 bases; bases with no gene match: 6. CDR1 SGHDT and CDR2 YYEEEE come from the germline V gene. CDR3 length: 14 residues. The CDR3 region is CASSLVGTDRTQYF. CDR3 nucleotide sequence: TGTGCCAGCAGCTTGGTAGGGACAGATCGGACCCAGTACTTC.

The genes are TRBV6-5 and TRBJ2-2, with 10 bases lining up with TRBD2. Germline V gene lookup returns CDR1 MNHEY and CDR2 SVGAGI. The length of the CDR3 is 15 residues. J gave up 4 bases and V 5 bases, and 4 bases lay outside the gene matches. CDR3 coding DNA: TGTGCCAGCAGTACTAGCGGGGACTCCACCGGGGAGCTGTTTTTT. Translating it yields CASSTSGDSTGELFF.

This CDR3 is CASSGQGAGGYTF. The CDR3, as DNA: TGTGCCAGTAGTGGTCAGGGGGCAGGGGGCTACACCTTC. The chain has TRBV19 and TRBJ1-2; 8 bases are a match to TRBD1. Looked up from germline, CDR1 is LNHDA and CDR2 is SQIVND (reference sequence). This CDR3 has 13 amino acids. V shed 5 bases and J 8 bases; nucleotides not matched to a gene: 7.

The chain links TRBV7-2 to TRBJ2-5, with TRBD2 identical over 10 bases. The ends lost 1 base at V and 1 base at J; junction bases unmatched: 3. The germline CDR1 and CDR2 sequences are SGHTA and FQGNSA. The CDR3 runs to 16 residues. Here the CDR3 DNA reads TGTGCCAGCAGCTTAGGTAGCGGGAGGCCCCAAGAGACCCAGTACTTC. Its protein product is CASSLGSGRPQETQYF.

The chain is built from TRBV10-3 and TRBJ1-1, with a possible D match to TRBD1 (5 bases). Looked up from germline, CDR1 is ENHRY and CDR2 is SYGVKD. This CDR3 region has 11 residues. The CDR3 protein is CVAGGSTEAFF. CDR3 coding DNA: TGTGTAGCGGGGGGTTCCACTGAAGCTTTCTTT.

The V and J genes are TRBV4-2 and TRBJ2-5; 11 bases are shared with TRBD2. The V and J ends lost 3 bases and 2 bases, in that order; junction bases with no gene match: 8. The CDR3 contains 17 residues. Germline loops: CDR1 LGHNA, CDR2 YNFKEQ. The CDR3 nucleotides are TGTGCCAGCAGCCAGTCCTCTAGCGGGGGGACTCAAGAGACCCAGTACTTC. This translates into CASSQSSSGGTQETQYF.

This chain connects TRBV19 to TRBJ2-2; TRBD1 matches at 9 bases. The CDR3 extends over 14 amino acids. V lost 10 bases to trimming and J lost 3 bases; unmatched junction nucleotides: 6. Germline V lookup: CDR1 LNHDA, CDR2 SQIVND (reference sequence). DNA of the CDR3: TGTGCCACCTCGGGACAGGGTTACACCGGGGAGCTGTTTTTT. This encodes CATSGQGYTGELFF.

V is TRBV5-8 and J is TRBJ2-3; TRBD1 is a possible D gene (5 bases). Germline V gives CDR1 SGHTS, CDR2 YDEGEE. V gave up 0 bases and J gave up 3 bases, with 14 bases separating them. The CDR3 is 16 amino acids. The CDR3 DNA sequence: TGTGCCAGCAGCTTGGATGTCGGCCAGGGAACAGATACGCAGTATTTT. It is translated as CASSLDVGQGTDTQYF.

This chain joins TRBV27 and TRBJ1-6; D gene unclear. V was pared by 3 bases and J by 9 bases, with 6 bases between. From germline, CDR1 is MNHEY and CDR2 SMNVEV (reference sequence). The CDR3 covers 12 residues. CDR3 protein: CASSFPFSPLHF. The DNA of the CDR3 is TGTGCCAGCAGTTTCCCCTTTTCACCCCTCCACTTT.

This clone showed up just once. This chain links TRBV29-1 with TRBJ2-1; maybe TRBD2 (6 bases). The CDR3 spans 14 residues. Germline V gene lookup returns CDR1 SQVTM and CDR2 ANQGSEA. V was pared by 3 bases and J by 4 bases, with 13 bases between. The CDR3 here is CSVESGRSYNEQFF. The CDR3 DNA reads TGCAGCGTTGAGTCGGGGAGGTCTTACAATGAGCAGTTCTTC.

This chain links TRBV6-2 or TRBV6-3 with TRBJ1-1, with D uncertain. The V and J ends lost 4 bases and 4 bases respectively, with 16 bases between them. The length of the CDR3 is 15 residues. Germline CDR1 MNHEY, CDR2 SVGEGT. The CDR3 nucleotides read TGTGCCAGCAGTTCCCTATTCGCAAGTGGCACTGAAGCTTTCTTT. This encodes CASSSLFASGTEAFF.

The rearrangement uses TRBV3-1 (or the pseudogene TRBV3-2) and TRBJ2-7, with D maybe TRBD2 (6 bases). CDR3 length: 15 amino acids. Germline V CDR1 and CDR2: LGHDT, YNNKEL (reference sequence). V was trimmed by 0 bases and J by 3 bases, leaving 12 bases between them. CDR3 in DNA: TGTGCCAGCAGCCAAGACTCGGGGACTGGCTACGAGCAGTACTTC. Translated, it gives CASSQDSGTGYEQYF.